Following are 22 T cell receptor beta chains from one sample sequenced in a study of OX40 agonist ivuxolimab in advanced cancers. Clones were read by immunoSEQ multiplex PCR, and TCRdb kept only the in-frame ones, dropping some. The sample yields some 49,000 clones, 85% seen once. The sample here was CD4+ or CD8+ T cells sorted from blood, taken in a trial of the OX40 agonist ivuxolimab. Receptors were obtained from an adult with an advanced solid tumor such as melanoma, head and neck, liver or kidney cancer.

The rearrangement uses TRBV25-1 and TRBJ2-6, with D perhaps assigned TRBD1 or TRBD2 (6 bases each). The germline CDR1 and CDR2 sequences are MGHDK and SYGVNS. The V gene lost 4 bases and the J gene lost 4 bases, with 14 bases spanning the gap. The CDR3 length is 16 residues. The CDR3: CASSGNRDSGANVLTF. DNA of the CDR3: TGTGCCAGCAGTGGAAACAGGGACTCAGGGGCCAACGTCCTGACTTTC.

The chain has TRBV7-3 and TRBJ2-2; either TRBD1 or TRBD2 may supply D (5 bases each). The CDR3 is 14 residues long. The germline V and J ends were trimmed by 4 bases and 5 bases, with 11 bases remaining between them. CDR1 SGHTA and CDR2 FQGTGA come from the germline V gene. The CDR3 protein is CASSSDWGTGELFF. In DNA form, the CDR3 reads TGTGCCAGCAGCTCCGATTGGGGGACCGGGGAGCTGTTTTTT.

This clone was seen only once. The chain couples TRBV14 to TRBJ1-6; D unclear. The germline V gene has CDR1 SGHDN and CDR2 FVKESK. This CDR3 has 15 residues. Between the trimmed V and J ends, which lost 0 bases and 4 bases, there was a span of 7 bases. CDR3 in DNA: TGTGCCAGCAGCCAAGATCGGGTTTATAATTCACCCCTCCACTTT. Translating gives CASSQDRVYNSPLHF.

The CDR3 DNA follows: TGTGCTAGTGGTTTCACAGTTGCCGGGGAGGGGAGGGCGAACACTGAAGCTTTCTTT. As protein: CASGFTVAGEGRANTEAFF. J is TRBJ1-1 and V is TRBV12-5; weak D call: TRBD1 (5 bases). This CDR3 contains 19 residues. The ends were cut back, 3 bases at V and 1 base at J, with 24 bases in the middle. Germline V CDR1 and CDR2: LGHNT, FRNRAP.

The chain carries TRBV19 and TRBJ2-2; D may be TRBD1 or TRBD2 (5 bases each). V lost 3 bases and J 4 bases, leaving 12 bases between the germline ends. This CDR3 has 15 amino acids. Germline CDR1 LNHDA, CDR2 SQIVND (reference sequence). In DNA form, the CDR3 reads TGTGCCAGTAGTATTACGGCAGGGAGCACCGGGGAGCTGTTTTTT. Translated, it gives CASSITAGSTGELFF. Based on the CDR3 plus reference TRBV19 and TRBJ2-2, the full variable domain is DGGITQSPKYLFRKEGQNVTLSCEQNLNHDAMYWYRQDPGQGLRLIYYSQIVNDFQKGDIAEGYSVSREKKESFPLTVTSAQKNPTAFYLCASSITAGSTGELFFGEGSRLTVL.

The chain is built from TRBV6-6 and TRBJ2-1, with TRBD1 identical over 10 bases. The germline CDR1 and CDR2 sequences are MNHNY and SVGAGI (reference sequence). The CDR3 runs to 16 residues. The trim removed 4 bases at V and 6 bases at J, leaving 9 bases unmatched. CDR3 in DNA: TGTGCCAGCAGTTTCCTAGGACAGGGGGACGGCAATGAGCAGTTCTTC. Amino acid sequence: CASSFLGQGDGNEQFF.

V and J are TRBV7-8 and TRBJ2-2; 12 positions match TRBD2. The CDR3 consists of 18 residues. Germline CDR1 SGHVS, CDR2 FQNEAQ. With 2 bases clipped from V and 5 bases from J, the junction kept 9 bases outside the gene matches. In nucleotides, the CDR3 is TGTGCCAGCAGCTTAACGACTAGCGGGGGCCCGGGGACCGGGGAGCTGTTTTTT. Protein sequence: CASSLTTSGGPGTGELFF. Variable domain in full (rest from reference TRBV7-8 and TRBJ2-2): GAGVSQSPRYKVAKRGQDVALRCDPISGHVSLFWYQQALGQGPEFLTYFQNEAQLDKSGLPSDRFFAERPEGSVSTLKIQRTQQEDSAVYLCASSLTTSGGPGTGELFFGEGSRLTVL.

The J gene is TRBJ1-6, the V gene TRBV6-5; unclear D gene. Germline CDR1 reads MNHEY; CDR2 reads SVGAGI. The CDR3 has 13 residues. The ends were cut back, 7 bases at V and 4 bases at J, with 8 bases in the middle. CDR3 sequence: CASIAGYNSPLHF. CDR3 coding DNA: TGTGCCAGCATTGCAGGTTATAATTCACCCCTCCACTTT.

The gene calls are TRBV9 and TRBJ2-6; D ambiguous. CDR1 and CDR2 from the germline V gene are SGDLS and YYNGEE. CDR3 length equals 13 residues. Trimming removed 3 bases from V and 0 bases from J, with 1 base in between. The CDR3 here is CASSGSGANVLTF. DNA of the CDR3: TGTGCCAGCAGCGGCTCTGGGGCCAACGTCCTGACTTTC.

This chain connects TRBV4-3 to TRBJ2-2; 10 bases align to TRBD1. V was pared by 1 base and J by 6 bases, with 11 bases of the junction left unmatched. There are 18 residues in the CDR3. The germline V gene encodes CDR1 LGHNA and CDR2 YSLEER. The CDR3 sequence is CASSQVRQGATFAGELFF. Written as DNA, the CDR3 is TGCGCCAGCAGCCAAGTGAGACAGGGGGCGACTTTTGCCGGGGAGCTGTTTTTT.

V is TRBV10-3 and J is TRBJ1-1, with TRBD1 matching 8 bases. This CDR3 has 16 residues. Germline CDR1 is ENHRY and CDR2 is SYGVKD. With 7 bases clipped from V and 0 bases from J, the junction kept 10 bases outside the gene matches. The CDR3 DNA reads TGTGCCATCAAGGAGACAGGGGAAACCCTGAACACTGAAGCTTTCTTT. Protein sequence: CAIKETGETLNTEAFF.

This clone has a handful of counts. The chain has TRBV5-4 and TRBJ1-5; D is undetermined. This CDR3 has 13 amino acids. V was trimmed by 4 bases and J by 2 bases, leaving 7 bases between them. Germline V lookup: CDR1 SGHNT, CDR2 YYREEE (reference sequence). The CDR3 DNA follows: TGTGCCAGCAGCATGGACGGCAATCAGCCCCAGCATTTT. Translation: CASSMDGNQPQHF.

V is TRBV7-8 and J is TRBJ2-1, with a possible D match to TRBD1 (6 bases). The CDR3 contains 14 residues. Germline V gives CDR1 SGHVS, CDR2 FQNEAQ. Trimming left V 0 bases short and J 8 bases short, with 11 bases between. The CDR3 coding sequence is TGTGCCAGCAGCTTAGCTTGGGGGCCGGATGAGCAGTTCTTC. Residues: CASSLAWGPDEQFF.

As for this clone: Other DNA sequences from this sample encode an identical CDR3 as well. The chain is built from TRBV28 and TRBJ1-1; D is unclear. This CDR3 region has 12 residues. CDR1 is MDHEN, CDR2 SYDVKM, per germline. V was shortened by 6 bases and J by 5 bases, with 10 bases between the two germline ends. The CDR3: CASSFGVTEAFF. The CDR3 DNA reads as TGTGCCAGCAGCTTCGGGGTGACTGAAGCTTTCTTT. The full variable domain, its missing parts supplied by reference TRBV28 and TRBJ1-1, is DVKVTQSSRYLVKRTGEKVFLECVQDMDHENMFWYRQDPGLGLRLIYFSYDVKMKEKGDIPEGYSVSREKKERFSLILESASTNQTSMYLCASSFGVTEAFFGQGTRLTVV.

The genes are TRBV19 and TRBJ1-3; D is ambiguous. Trimming stripped 1 base from V and 0 bases from J, with 4 bases between. Germline V CDR1 and CDR2: LNHDA, SQIVND (reference sequence). The CDR3 length is 14 residues. CDR3 in DNA: TGTGCCAGTAGTATAGTACCCTCTGGAAACACCATATATTTT. This translates into CASSIVPSGNTIYF.

The J gene is TRBJ1-1, the V gene TRBV27, with D possibly TRBD1 on 5 matching bases. CDR1 MNHEY and CDR2 SMNVEV come from the germline V gene (reference sequence). Trimming left V 8 bases short and J 2 bases short, with 12 bases between. The CDR3 extends over 13 amino acids. The CDR3 region is CASSRGSNTEAFF. The CDR3 DNA sequence: TGTGCCAGCTCGCGGGGCAGTAACACTGAAGCTTTCTTT.

This chain connects TRBV6-5 to TRBJ1-2; unclear D gene. The CDR3 has 12 residues. Per germline, CDR1 MNHEY and CDR2 SVGAGI. Trimming removed 5 bases from V and 5 bases from J, with 9 bases in between. The chain's CDR3 is CASSLLGYGYTF. The CDR3 DNA follows: TGTGCCAGCAGTCTTCTTGGGTATGGCTACACCTTC.

This chain connects TRBV27 to TRBJ2-7, with a tentative D call TRBD1 (6 bases). Germline CDR1 is MNHEY and CDR2 is SMNVEV (reference sequence). V was pared by 6 bases and J by 3 bases, with 18 bases between. CDR3 length equals 15 residues. The CDR3 spells CASSEGEPSVYEQYF. DNA of the CDR3: TGTGCCAGCAGCGAGGGGGAGCCCTCAGTCTACGAGCAGTACTTC.

The gene calls are TRBV14 and TRBJ2-2; 7 positions match TRBD2. Germline-derived CDR1 and CDR2 are SGHDN and FVKESK. V shed 0 bases, J shed 4 bases, and the junction held 2 bases outside the gene matches. The CDR3 is 15 residues long. The CDR3 here is CASSQEGGVTGELFF. For the CDR3, the DNA is TGTGCCAGCAGCCAAGAGGGAGGGGTCACCGGGGAGCTGTTTTTT.

CDR3 in DNA: TGTGCCAGCAATCCCCAGGGGCTCAGCTCCTACAATGAGCAGTTCTTC. This translates into CASNPQGLSSYNEQFF. V and J are TRBV27 and TRBJ2-1; D may be TRBD1 (6 bases). Germline values: CDR1 MNHEY, CDR2 SMNVEV (reference sequence). CDR3 length: 16 amino acids. V was cut by 7 bases and J by 0 bases, with 16 bases left in between.

This chain connects TRBV4-1 to TRBJ2-3; 10 nucleotides agree with TRBD2. This CDR3 has 18 amino acids. The junction had 8 bases not matched to a gene; V was cut back by 1 base and J by 1 base. CDR1 and CDR2 (germline): MGHRA, YSYEKL. CDR3 DNA sequence: TGCGCCAGCAGCCAAGCGGGTCTAGCGGGAGACGGCACAGATACGCAGTATTTT. It is translated as CASSQAGLAGDGTDTQYF.

By proportion, this clone is medium-sized (0.01 to 0.1%). The chain's CDR3 is CASSEDFGTGKGYTF. The CDR3 DNA reads as TGTGCCAGCAGTGAAGATTTTGGGACAGGGAAGGGCTACACCTTC. This sequence joins TRBV25-1 and TRBJ1-2; TRBD1 matches at 9 bases. The germline V gene encodes CDR1 MGHDK and CDR2 SYGVNS. The CDR3 sequence is 15 residues long. V lost 2 bases and J lost 8; bases outside the gene matches: 9.